The 3 T cell receptor beta chains presented below share a single source sample, sequenced in a study of T cell clonality in common variable immunodeficiency. Study-wide results and caveats: Fewer deletions and N-nucleotide insertions were reportedly seen in common variable immunodeficiency TCR beta sequences.

These receptors have no known antigen. TCRdb's table, derived via immunoSEQ multiplex PCR, lists solely in-frame clones and lacks some. Sampling found around 28,000 clones, none seen once. Sequencing input: peripheral blood mononuclear cells. These receptor sequences come from a human donor with common variable immunodeficiency.

At least ten counts were recorded for this clone. The CDR3 is cut off 3 residues early in the read; its end comes from the germline J gene. The J gene is TRBJ2-2, the V gene TRBV5-1; possibly TRBD2 for D (5 bases). V lost 3 bases and J 0 bases, leaving 9 bases between the germline ends. The CDR3 extends over 15 amino acids. Germline-derived CDR1 and CDR2 are SGHRS and YFSETQ. CDR3 sequence: CASSSGLANTGELFF. Partial CDR3 DNA: TGCGCCAGCAGCTCCGGACTCGCGAACACCGGGGAG.

Notes on this clone: Read coverage stops 3 residues before the CDR3 terminus; the germline J gene supplies the remainder. The chain carries TRBV6-2 or TRBV6-3 and TRBJ2-3; maybe TRBD2 (6 bases). Trimming left V 6 bases short and J 0 bases short, with 13 bases between. Per germline, CDR1 MNHEY and CDR2 SVGEGT. The CDR3 is made up of 15 amino acids. The CDR3 is CASRPVAVSTDTQYF. The CDR3 DNA, read in part, is TGTGCCAGCAGACCTGTAGCGGTTAGCACAGATACG.

This clone was detected many times. The read terminates 3 residues before the CDR3 end, so the remaining end is supplied by the germline J gene. The rearrangement uses TRBV11-2 and TRBJ2-5; unclear D gene. From germline, CDR1 is SGHAT and CDR2 FQNNGV. V lost 11 bases to trimming and J lost 2 bases, with 6 bases between them. The length of the CDR3 is 10 residues. The DNA read from the CDR3 is TGTGCCTCCGGGCAAGAGACC. Translation gives CASGQET. The entire CDR3 reads CASGQETQYF.